A selection of T cell receptor beta chains follows, all from one sample in a study of T cell repertoires in cytomegalovirus infection. What these receptors recognize is not known. TCRdb called the reads again in MiXCR, with one record for every CDR3 protein. The sample has 250,000 to 400,000 distinct CDR3 sequences; approximately 25% are singletons. The sequences come from cultured PBMCs, collected from culture after CMV antigen stimulation. These receptors originate from a human donor in good health (CMV status not recorded). Some clones in this sample may be carry-over from other donors' samples. The CDR3 runs from the conserved cysteine through the conserved F or W. Each record gives: J gene, CDR3 length, clone size, V gene, D gene, CDR3 DNA, CDR3 protein. The D gene is left open where the match is weak. The size entry is marked missing in some rows and otherwise reads once, few, many or a size class.

TRBJ1-2 15 - TRBV20-1 TRBD1 TGCAGTGCTAGACCCGGGACAGTGTTGAACTATGGCTACACCTTC CSARPGTVLNYGYTF
TRBJ2-1 18 - TRBV4-3 - TGCGCCAGCAGCCAAGGTCGGGGAGGCGGGTACTCCTACAATGAGCAGTTCTTC CASSQGRGGGYSYNEQFF
TRBJ2-3 15 many TRBV13 TRBD2 TGTGCCAGCAGCCTACTAGCGGGATGGTTGGATACGCAGTATTTT CASSLLAGWLDTQYF
TRBJ2-1 18 - TRBV29-1 TRBD2 TGCAGCGTCGCGGGACTAGCCGTAAACAAGTTCTCCTACAATGAGCAGTTCTTC CSVAGLAVNKFSYNEQFF
TRBJ1-4 14 many TRBV10-3 - TGTGCCATCAGTGAGGGGCGTAGTAATGAAAAACTGTTTTTT CAISEGRSNEKLFF
TRBJ2-1 16 many TRBV7-9 - TGTGCCAGCAGCTTCGTCCCGGGACTTCTCTACAATGAGCAGTTCTTC CASSFVPGLLYNEQFF
TRBJ2-1 14 many TRBV7-9 - TGTGCCAGCAGCTTAGCCCCACATAGGAATGAGCAGTTCTTC CASSLAPHRNEQFF
TRBJ2-4 15 many TRBV27 TRBD1 TGTGCCAGCAGTCAGACAGGACAGGGGAACAACATTCAGTACTTC CASSQTGQGNNIQYF
TRBJ2-4 13 many TRBV7-9 - TGTGCCAGCAGCTTAGGATCCGGGTACATTCAGTACTTC CASSLGSGYIQYF
TRBJ1-5 15 few TRBV4-1 - TGCGCCAGCAGCCAAGATCGGGGGACCTTCCAGCCCCAGCATTTT CASSQDRGTFQPQHF
TRBJ2-1 13 once TRBV7-3 - TGTGCCAGCAGCTTCGCCTCCAAGGGTGAGCAGTTCTTC CASSFASKGEQFF
TRBJ2-1 18 - TRBV12-3/TRBV12-4 - TGTGCCAGCAGTTCGACCAAGGGGCAGGACAGCTCCTACAATGAGCAGTTCTTC CASSSTKGQDSSYNEQFF
TRBJ1-3 14 - TRBV19 - TGTGCCAGTAGCTCCCTCCGCTCTGGAAACACCATATATTTT CASSSLRSGNTIYF
TRBJ2-3 12 many TRBV7-2 - TGTGCCAGCAGCTTATACATGGATACGCAGTATTTT CASSLYMDTQYF
TRBJ1-4 15 - TRBV14 - TGTGCCAGCAGTAGTGGTCGGCTGTCGAATGAAAAACTGTTTTTT CASSSGRLSNEKLFF
TRBJ2-5 14 few TRBV7-2 - TGTGCCAGCAGCTTATACCGGGTGGCCGAGACCCAGTACTTC CASSLYRVAETQYF
TRBJ2-7 14 few TRBV28 - TGTGCCAGCACCTTACAGGGTTACACCTACGAGCAGTACTTC CASTLQGYTYEQYF
TRBJ1-1 18 few TRBV18 TRBD1 TGTGCCAGCTCACCACGGAACAGGGGAATTACTATGAACACTGAAGCTTTCTTT CASSPRNRGITMNTEAFF
TRBJ2-3 16 - TRBV6-2/TRBV6-3 - TGTGCCAGCAGTTGGACCCAAAGCGGAGACACAGATACGCAGTATTTT CASSWTQSGDTDTQYF
TRBJ1-1 14 few TRBV10-2 - TGCGCCAGCAGTGATGCTGGGTGGTACACTGAAGCTTTCTTT CASSDAGWYTEAFF
TRBJ1-2 15 many TRBV7-2 TRBD1 TGTGCCAGCAGCTCAACAGGGGCCAATAACTATGGCTACACCTTC CASSSTGANNYGYTF
TRBJ1-1 15 many TRBV4-1 - TGCGCCAGCAGCCAGGCGGGACGGCTGAACACTGAAGCTTTCTTT CASSQAGRLNTEAFF
TRBJ2-5 15 - TRBV6-5 - TGTGCCAGCAAAACCGTCCGCCAACTCCAAGAGACCCAGTACTTC CASKTVRQLQETQYF
TRBJ2-5 15 many TRBV4-1 - TGCGCCAGCAGCCAAGATGAGGCGCCGGAAGAGACCCAGTACTTC CASSQDEAPEETQYF
TRBJ2-1 14 many TRBV7-2 TRBD2 TGTGCCAGCCTGGGGGGGATCACCTACAATGAGCAGTTCTTC CASLGGITYNEQFF
TRBJ2-6 17 many TRBV19 TRBD2 TGTGCCAGTACTTCTAGCGGGAGAAAGGGTGGGGCCAACGTCCTGACTTTC CASTSSGRKGGANVLTF
TRBJ1-4 13 few TRBV27 - TGTGCCAGCAGTGGAACAGGGACTGAAAAACTGTTTTTT CASSGTGTEKLFF
TRBJ2-5 14 - TRBV2 TRBD2 TGTGCCAGCAGTGATACTAGCGGCCAAGAGACCCAGTACTTC CASSDTSGQETQYF
TRBJ2-1 11 many TRBV7-9 - TGTGCCAGCAGCCGAGTCAATGAGCAGTTCTTC CASSRVNEQFF
TRBJ2-7 15 - TRBV20-1 TRBD2 TGCAGTGCCGAGAGGGCTAGCGGGAGATCCTACGAGCAGTACTTC CSAERASGRSYEQYF
TRBJ2-3 14 few TRBV10-3 - TGTGCCATCATGAGTAGCCTAATCACAGATACGCAGTATTTT CAIMSSLITDTQYF
TRBJ2-1 16 many TRBV7-2 TRBD2 TGTGCCAGCAGGAAAATGGGTCGGACTAGTGGCAATGAGCAGTTCTTC CASRKMGRTSGNEQFF